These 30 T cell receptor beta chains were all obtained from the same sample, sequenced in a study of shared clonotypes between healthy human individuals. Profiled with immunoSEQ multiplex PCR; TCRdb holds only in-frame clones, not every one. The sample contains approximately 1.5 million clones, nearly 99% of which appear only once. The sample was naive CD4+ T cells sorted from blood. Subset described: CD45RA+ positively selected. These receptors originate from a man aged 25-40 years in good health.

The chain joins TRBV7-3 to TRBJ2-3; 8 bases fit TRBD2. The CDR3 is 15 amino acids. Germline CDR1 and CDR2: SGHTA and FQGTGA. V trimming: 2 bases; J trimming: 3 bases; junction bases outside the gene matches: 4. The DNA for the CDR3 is TGTGCCAGCAGCTTAGCGGGAGGACAGACAGATACGCAGTATTTT. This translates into CASSLAGGQTDTQYF.

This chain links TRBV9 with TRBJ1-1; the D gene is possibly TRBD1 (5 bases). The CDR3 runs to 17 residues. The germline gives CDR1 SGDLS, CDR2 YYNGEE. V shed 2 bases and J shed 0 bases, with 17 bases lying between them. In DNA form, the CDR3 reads TGTGCCAGCAGCGTGGGGCCCACCGGCCGTATGAACACTGAAGCTTTCTTT. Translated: CASSVGPTGRMNTEAFF.

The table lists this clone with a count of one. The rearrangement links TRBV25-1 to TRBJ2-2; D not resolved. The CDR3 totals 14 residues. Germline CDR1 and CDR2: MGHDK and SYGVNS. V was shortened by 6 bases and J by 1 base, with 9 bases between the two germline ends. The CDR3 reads CASSPGLNTGELFF. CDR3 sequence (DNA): TGTGCCAGCAGCCCCGGCCTGAACACCGGGGAGCTGTTTTTT.

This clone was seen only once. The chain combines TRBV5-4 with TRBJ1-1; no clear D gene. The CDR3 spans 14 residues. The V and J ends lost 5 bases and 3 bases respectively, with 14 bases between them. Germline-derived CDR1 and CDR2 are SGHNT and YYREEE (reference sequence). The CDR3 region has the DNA TGTGCCAGCAGACGGATACCAAGTGACACTGAAGCTTTCTTT. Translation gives CASRRIPSDTEAFF.

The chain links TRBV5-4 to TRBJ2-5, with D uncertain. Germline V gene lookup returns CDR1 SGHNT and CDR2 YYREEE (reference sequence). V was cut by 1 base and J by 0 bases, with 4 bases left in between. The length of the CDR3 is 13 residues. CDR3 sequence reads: CASSLTDQETQYF. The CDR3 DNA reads TGTGCCAGCAGCTTGACAGACCAAGAGACCCAGTACTTC.

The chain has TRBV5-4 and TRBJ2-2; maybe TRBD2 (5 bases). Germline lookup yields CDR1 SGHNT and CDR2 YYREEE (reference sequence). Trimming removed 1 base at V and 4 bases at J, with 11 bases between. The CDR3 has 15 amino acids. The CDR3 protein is CASSLFSRGTGELFF. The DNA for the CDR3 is TGTGCCAGCAGCTTGTTTAGCCGGGGCACCGGGGAGCTGTTTTTT.

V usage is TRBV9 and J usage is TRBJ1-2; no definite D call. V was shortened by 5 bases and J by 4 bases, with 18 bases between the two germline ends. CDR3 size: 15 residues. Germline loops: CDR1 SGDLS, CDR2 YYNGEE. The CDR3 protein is CASSDNTVSGYGYTF. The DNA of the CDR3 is TGTGCCAGCAGTGATAACACGGTGAGCGGCTATGGCTACACCTTC.

The CDR3 DNA sequence: TGTGCCAGCAGTAGTACGTCTCCGATCTCCTACGAGCAGTACTTC. Encoded protein: CASSSTSPISYEQYF. This chain connects TRBV6-5 to TRBJ2-7; D ambiguous. V was pared by 5 bases and J by 0 bases, with 14 bases between. Germline CDR1 reads MNHEY; CDR2 reads SVGAGI. The CDR3 runs to 15 residues.

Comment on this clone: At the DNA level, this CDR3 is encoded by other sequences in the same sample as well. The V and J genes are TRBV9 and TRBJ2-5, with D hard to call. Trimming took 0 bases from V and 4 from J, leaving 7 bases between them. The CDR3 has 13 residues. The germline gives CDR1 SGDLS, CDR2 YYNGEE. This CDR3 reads CASSVGIRETQYF. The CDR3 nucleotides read TGTGCCAGCAGCGTAGGTATCCGAGAGACCCAGTACTTC. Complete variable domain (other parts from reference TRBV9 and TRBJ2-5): DSGVTQTPKHLITATGQRVTLRCSPRSGDLSVYWYQQSLDQGLQFLIQYYNGEERAKGNILERFSAQQFPDLHSELNLSSLELGDSALYFCASSVGIRETQYFGPGTRLLVL.

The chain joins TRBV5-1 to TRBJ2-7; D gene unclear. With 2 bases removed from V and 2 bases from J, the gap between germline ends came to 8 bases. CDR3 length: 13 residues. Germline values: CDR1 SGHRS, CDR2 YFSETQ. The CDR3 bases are TGCGCCAGCAGCTTTGCCACAGCCTACGAGCAGTACTTC. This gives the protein CASSFATAYEQYF.

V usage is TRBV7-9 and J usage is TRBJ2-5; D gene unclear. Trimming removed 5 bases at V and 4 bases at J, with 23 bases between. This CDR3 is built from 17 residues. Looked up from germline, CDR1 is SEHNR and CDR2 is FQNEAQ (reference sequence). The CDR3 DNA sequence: TGTGCCAGCAGCCTCCAGTATAAGGGCGCGCTCCGAGAGACCCAGTACTTC. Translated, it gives CASSLQYKGALRETQYF.

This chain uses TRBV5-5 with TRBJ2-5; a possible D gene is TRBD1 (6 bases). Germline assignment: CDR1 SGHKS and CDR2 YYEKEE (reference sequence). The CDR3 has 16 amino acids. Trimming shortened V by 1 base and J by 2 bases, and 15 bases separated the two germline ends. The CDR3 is CASSLSRQALQETQYF. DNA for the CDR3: TGTGCCAGCAGCTTGAGCCGACAGGCGCTACAAGAGACCCAGTACTTC.

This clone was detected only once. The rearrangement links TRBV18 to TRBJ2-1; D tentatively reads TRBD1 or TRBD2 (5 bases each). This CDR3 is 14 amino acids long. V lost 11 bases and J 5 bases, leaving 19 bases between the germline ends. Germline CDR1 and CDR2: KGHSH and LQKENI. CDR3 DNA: TGTGCCGGCTTACGGGACGACGGGGACAATGAGCAGTTCTTC. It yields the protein CAGLRDDGDNEQFF.

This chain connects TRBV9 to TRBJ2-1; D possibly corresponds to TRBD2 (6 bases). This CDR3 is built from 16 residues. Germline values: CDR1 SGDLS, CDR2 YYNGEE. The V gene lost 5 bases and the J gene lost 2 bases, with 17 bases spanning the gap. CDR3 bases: TGTGCCAGCAGTCGTAGACTAGGGTTCCCCTACAATGAGCAGTTCTTC. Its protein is CASSRRLGFPYNEQFF.

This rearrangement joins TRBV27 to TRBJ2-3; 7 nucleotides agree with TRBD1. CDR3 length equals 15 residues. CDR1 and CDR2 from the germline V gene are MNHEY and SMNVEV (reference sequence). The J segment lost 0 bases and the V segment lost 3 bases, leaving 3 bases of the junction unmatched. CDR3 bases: TGTGCCAGCAGTTTGACAGGGCTGAGCACAGATACGCAGTATTTT. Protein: CASSLTGLSTDTQYF.

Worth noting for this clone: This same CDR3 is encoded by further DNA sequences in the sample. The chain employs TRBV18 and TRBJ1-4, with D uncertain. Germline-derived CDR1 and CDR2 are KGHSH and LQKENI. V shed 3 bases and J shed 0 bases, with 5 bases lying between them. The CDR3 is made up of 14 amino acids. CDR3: CASSPIATNEKLFF. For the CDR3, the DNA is TGTGCCAGCTCACCGATTGCAACTAATGAAAAACTGTTTTTT.

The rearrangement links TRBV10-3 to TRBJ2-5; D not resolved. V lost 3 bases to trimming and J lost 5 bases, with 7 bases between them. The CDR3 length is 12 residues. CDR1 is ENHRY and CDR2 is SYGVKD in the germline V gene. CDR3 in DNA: TGTGCCATCAGTGACTTTATGGAGACCCAGTACTTC. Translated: CAISDFMETQYF.

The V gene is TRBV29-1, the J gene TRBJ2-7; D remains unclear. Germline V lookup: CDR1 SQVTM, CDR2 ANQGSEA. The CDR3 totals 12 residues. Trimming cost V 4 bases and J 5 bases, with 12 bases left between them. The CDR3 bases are TGCAGCGTTGTAGGGCCTTCTGACGAGCAGTACTTC. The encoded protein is CSVVGPSDEQYF.

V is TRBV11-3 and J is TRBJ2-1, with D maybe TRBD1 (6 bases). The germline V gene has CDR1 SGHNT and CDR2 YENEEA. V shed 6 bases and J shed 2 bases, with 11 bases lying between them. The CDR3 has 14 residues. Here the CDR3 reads CASSLNRAYNEQFF. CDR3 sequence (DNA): TGTGCCAGCAGTTTGAACAGGGCCTACAATGAGCAGTTCTTC.

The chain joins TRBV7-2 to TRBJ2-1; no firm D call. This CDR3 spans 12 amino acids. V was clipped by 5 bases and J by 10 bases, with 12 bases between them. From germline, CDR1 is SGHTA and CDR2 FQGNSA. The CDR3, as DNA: TGTGCCAGCAGCGTCCGGAATAGGGAGCAGTTCTTC. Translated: CASSVRNREQFF.

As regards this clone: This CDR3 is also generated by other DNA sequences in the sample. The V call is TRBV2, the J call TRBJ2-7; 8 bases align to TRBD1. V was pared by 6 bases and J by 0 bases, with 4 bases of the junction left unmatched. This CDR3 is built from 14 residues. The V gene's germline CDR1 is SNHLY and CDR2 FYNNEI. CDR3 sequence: CASSRDRSSYEQYF. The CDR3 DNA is TGTGCCAGCAGCCGGGACAGGAGCTCCTACGAGCAGTACTTC.

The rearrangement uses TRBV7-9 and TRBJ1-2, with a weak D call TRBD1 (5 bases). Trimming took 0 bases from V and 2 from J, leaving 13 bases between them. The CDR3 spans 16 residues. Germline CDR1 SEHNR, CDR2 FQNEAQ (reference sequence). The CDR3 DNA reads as TGTGCCAGCAGCTTAGCGCTGGGACGGGAAAACTATGGCTACACCTTC. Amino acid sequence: CASSLALGRENYGYTF.

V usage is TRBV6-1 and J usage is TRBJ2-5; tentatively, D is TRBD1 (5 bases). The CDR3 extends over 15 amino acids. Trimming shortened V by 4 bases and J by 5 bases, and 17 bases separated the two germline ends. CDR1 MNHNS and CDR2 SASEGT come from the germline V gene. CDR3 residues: CASSGLGVLGETQYF. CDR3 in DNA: TGTGCCAGCAGTGGGCTAGGGGTACTGGGTGAGACCCAGTACTTC.

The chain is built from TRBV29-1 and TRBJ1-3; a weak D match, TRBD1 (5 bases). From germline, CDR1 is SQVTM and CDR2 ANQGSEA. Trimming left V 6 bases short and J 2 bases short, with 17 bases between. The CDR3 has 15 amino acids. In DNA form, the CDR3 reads TGCAGCGTAGGACTAACAGGATCGGCTGGAAACACCATATATTTT. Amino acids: CSVGLTGSAGNTIYF.

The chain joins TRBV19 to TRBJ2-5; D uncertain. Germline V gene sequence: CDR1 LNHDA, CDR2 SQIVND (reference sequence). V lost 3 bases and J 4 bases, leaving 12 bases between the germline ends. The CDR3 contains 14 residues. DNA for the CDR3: TGTGCCAGTAGTATCGGCGGCTTCCGAGAGACCCAGTACTTC. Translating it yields CASSIGGFRETQYF.

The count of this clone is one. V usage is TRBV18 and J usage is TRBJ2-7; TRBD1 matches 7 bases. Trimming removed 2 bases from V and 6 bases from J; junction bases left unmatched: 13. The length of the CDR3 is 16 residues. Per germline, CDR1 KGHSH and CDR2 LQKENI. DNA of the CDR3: TGTGCCAGCTCACCAGCATCGAGGGGGCAGACGGGCGAGCAGTACTTC. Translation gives CASSPASRGQTGEQYF.

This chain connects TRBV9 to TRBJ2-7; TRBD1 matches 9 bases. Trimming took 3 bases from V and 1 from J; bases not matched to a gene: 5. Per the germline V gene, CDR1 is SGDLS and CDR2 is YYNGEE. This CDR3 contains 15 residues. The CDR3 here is CASSADRGFSYEQYF. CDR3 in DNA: TGTGCCAGCAGCGCCGACAGGGGGTTTTCCTACGAGCAGTACTTC.

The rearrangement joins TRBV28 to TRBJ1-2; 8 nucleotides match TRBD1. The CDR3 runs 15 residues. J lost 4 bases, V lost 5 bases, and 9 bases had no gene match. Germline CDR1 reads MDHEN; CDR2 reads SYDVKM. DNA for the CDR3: TGTGCCAGCAGTCCTGCGGACAGGGTGGGCTATGGCTACACCTTC. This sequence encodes CASSPADRVGYGYTF.

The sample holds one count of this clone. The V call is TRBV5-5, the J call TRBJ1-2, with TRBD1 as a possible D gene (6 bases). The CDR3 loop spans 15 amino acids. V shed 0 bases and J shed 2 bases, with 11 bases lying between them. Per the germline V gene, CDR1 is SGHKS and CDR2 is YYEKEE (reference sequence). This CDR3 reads CASSLVQGWNYGYTF. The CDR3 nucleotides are TGTGCCAGCAGCTTGGTCCAGGGGTGGAACTATGGCTACACCTTC.

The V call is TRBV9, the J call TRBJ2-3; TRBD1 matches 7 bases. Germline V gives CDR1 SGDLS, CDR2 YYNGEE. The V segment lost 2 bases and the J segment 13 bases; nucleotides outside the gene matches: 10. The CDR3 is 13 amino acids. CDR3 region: CASSVVVGQEKYF. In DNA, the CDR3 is TGTGCCAGCAGCGTGGTTGTAGGACAGGAGAAGTATTTT.